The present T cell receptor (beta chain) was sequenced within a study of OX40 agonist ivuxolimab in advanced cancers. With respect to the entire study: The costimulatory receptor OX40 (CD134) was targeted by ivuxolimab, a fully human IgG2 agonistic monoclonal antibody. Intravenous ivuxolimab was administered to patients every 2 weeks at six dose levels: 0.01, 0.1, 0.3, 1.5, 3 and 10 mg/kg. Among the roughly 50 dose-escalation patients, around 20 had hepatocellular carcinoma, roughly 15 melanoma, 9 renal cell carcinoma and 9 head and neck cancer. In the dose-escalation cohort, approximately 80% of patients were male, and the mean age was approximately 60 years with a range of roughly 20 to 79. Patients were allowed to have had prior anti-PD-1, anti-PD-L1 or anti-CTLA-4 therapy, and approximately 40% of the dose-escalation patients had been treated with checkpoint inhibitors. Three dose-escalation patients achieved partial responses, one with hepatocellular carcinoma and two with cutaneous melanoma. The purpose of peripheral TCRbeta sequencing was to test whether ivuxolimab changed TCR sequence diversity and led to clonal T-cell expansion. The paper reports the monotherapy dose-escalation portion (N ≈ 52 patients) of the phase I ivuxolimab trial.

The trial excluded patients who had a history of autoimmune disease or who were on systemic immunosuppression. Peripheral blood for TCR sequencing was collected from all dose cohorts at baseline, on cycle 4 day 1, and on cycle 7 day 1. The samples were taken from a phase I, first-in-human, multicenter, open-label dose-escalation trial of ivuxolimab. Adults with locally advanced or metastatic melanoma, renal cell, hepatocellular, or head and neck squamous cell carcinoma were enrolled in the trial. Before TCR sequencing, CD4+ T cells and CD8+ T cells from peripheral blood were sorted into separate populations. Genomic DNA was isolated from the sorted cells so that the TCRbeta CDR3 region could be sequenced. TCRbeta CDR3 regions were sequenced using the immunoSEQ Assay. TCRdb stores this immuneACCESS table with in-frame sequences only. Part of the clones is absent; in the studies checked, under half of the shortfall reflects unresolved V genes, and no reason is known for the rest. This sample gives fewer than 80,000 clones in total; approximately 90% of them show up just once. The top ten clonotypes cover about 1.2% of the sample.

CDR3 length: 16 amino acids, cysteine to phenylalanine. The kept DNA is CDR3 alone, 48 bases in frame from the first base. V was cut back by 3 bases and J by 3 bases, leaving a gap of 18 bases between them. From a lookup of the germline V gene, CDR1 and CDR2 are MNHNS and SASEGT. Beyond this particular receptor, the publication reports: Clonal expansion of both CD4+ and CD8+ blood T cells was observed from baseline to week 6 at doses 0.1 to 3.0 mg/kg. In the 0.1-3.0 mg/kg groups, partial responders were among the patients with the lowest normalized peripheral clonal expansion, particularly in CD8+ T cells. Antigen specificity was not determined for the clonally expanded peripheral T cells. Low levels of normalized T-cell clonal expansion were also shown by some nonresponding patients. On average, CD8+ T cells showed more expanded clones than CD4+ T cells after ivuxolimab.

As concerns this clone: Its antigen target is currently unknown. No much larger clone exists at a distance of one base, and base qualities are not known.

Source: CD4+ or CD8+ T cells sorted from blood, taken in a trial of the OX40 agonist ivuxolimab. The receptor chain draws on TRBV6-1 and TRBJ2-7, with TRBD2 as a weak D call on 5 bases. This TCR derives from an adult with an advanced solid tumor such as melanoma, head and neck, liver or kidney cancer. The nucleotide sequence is TGTGCCAGCAGTGATCTCGGGAAGCGGATCAACTACGAGCAGTACTTC. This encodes CASSDLGKRINYEQYF.